This TCR beta chain is drawn from a study of T-cell reconstitution after alpha-beta-depleted transplantation in children. The TCRbeta library incorporated unique molecular identifiers. TCRdb re-called the PCR reads with MiXCR, one entry per CDR3 protein. This repertoire shows almost 500,000 distinct CDR3 sequences, roughly an eighth found once; its top ten account for about 5.4%. Germline V gives CDR1 MDHEN, CDR2 SYDVKM. V was clipped by 5 bases and J by 0 bases; unmatched bases: 8. CDR3 length equals 16 residues. The sequence was collected from a human donor who donated a stem cell graft to a child with combined immunodeficiency. The genes are TRBV28 and TRBJ2-7, with 9 bases matching TRBD1. The specimen was PBMCs from the stem cell graft donor, collected from the stem cell graft. The CDR3 spells CASSANRGLSSYEQYF. The CDR3, as DNA: TGTGCCAGCAGTGCGAACAGGGGGCTCAGCTCCTACGAGCAGTACTTC.